A single sample gave rise to the 24 T cell receptor beta chains below, sequenced in a study of glioma-infiltrating T cells after dendritic cell vaccination. Specified time point: after dendritic cell vaccination, including at tumor progression/relapse. TCRdb keeps only in-frame clones here, not all; method: immunoSEQ multiplex PCR. The data show more than 75,000 clones, with roughly four fifths seen just once and approximately 6.6% held by the top ten. The sequenced sample was blood, obtained after dendritic cell vaccination. These receptors were collected from a human donor with glioblastoma.

This chain uses TRBV4-1 with TRBJ1-1; D not resolved. Per the germline V gene, CDR1 is MGHRA and CDR2 is YSYEKL. The germline V and J ends were trimmed by 0 bases and 1 base, with 12 bases remaining between them. This CDR3 has 16 residues. The CDR3: CASSQEGGSENTEAFF. As DNA, the CDR3 is TGCGCCAGCAGCCAAGAAGGCGGCTCCGAGAACACTGAAGCTTTCTTT.

The chain couples TRBV7-3 to TRBJ2-1, with 7 bases lining up with TRBD1. Germline CDR1 SGHTA, CDR2 FQGTGA. The length of the CDR3 is 15 residues. The junction had 10 bases not matched to a gene; V was cut back by 4 bases and J by 7 bases. The CDR3 DNA reads TGTGCCAGCAGCTCTAATTCAAACAGGGGAAATGAGCAGTTCTTC. Amino acid sequence: CASSSNSNRGNEQFF.

The CDR3 loop reads CASSPREDQPQHF. The CDR3 nucleotides read TGTGCCAGCAGTCCCAGGGAGGATCAGCCCCAGCATTTT. V is TRBV6-1 and J is TRBJ1-5, with D tentatively TRBD1 (5 bases). Trimming pared 5 bases from V and 5 bases from J, leaving 10 bases between. CDR1 and CDR2 (germline): MNHNS, SASEGT. The CDR3 is 13 amino acids.

This chain uses TRBV4-2 with TRBJ1-2; no reliable D call. V lost 2 bases and J 0 bases, leaving 13 bases between the germline ends. CDR1 and CDR2 from the germline V gene are LGHNA and YNFKEQ. This CDR3 comprises 16 residues. The CDR3 region is CASSQSGLISNYGYTF. The CDR3 nucleotides are TGTGCCAGCAGCCAATCTGGGCTTATTTCTAACTATGGCTACACCTTC.

V and J are TRBV13 and TRBJ2-3; possibly TRBD1 for D (7 bases). This CDR3 is 16 amino acids long. Per the germline V gene, CDR1 is PRHDT and CDR2 is FYEKMQ (reference sequence). The V gene lost 5 bases and the J gene lost 0 bases, with 15 bases spanning the gap. CDR3 in amino acids: CASSQEGGQSTDTQYF. DNA of the CDR3: TGTGCCAGCAGCCAAGAGGGGGGACAGAGCACAGATACGCAGTATTTT.

The chain uses TRBV2 and TRBJ2-5, with a tentative D call TRBD1 (5 bases). The CDR3 loop spans 14 amino acids. CDR1 SNHLY and CDR2 FYNNEI come from the germline V gene. Trimming stripped 7 bases from V and 2 bases from J, with 14 bases between. CDR3 bases: TGTGCCAGCAAGGGGCGGAACGGTCAAGAGACCCAGTACTTC. This gives the protein CASKGRNGQETQYF.

The rearrangement uses TRBV6-1 and TRBJ1-2, with D perhaps TRBD1 (5 bases). There are 13 residues in the CDR3. V was pared by 2 bases and J by 3 bases, with 7 bases between. The germline V gene has CDR1 MNHNS and CDR2 SASEGT. This CDR3 is CASSETGHYGYTF. The CDR3 DNA is TGTGCCAGCAGTGAAACAGGACACTATGGCTACACCTTC.

The chain has TRBV4-1 and TRBJ1-2; possible D gene TRBD1, 6 bases. V dropped 0 bases and J dropped 4 bases, with 9 bases sitting between them. Germline values: CDR1 MGHRA, CDR2 YSYEKL. This CDR3 spans 14 amino acids. The CDR3 region is CASSQDGQIYGYTF. The CDR3 coding sequence is TGCGCCAGCAGCCAAGATGGACAGATCTATGGCTACACCTTC.

In this sample, this clone turned up a few times. V gene TRBV7-8 combines with J gene TRBJ2-1; 8 bases agree with TRBD1. Germline loops: CDR1 SGHVS, CDR2 FQNEAQ. CDR3 length equals 16 residues. Trimming removed 2 bases from V and 4 bases from J; junction bases left unmatched: 7. The CDR3 DNA reads TGTGCCAGCAGCTTAACAGGACAGGGCCGGTACAATGAGCAGTTCTTC. This codes for CASSLTGQGRYNEQFF. Variable domain in full (rest from reference TRBV7-8 and TRBJ2-1): GAGVSQSPRYKVAKRGQDVALRCDPISGHVSLFWYQQALGQGPEFLTYFQNEAQLDKSGLPSDRFFAERPEGSVSTLKIQRTQQEDSAVYLCASSLTGQGRYNEQFFGPGTRLTVL.

This chain uses TRBV5-6 with TRBJ1-1; 7 nucleotides match TRBD1. Germline V gene sequence: CDR1 SGHDT, CDR2 YYEEEE. V shed 4 bases, J shed 6 bases, and the junction held 9 bases outside the gene matches. This CDR3 region has 14 residues. The CDR3 reads CASSQTTGSAEAFF. CDR3 in DNA: TGTGCCAGCAGCCAAACGACAGGGTCGGCTGAAGCTTTCTTT.

The J gene is TRBJ1-6, the V gene TRBV18; 8 bases agree with TRBD1. The CDR3 is made up of 15 amino acids. Germline lookup yields CDR1 KGHSH and CDR2 LQKENI. Trimming at V came to 3 bases and at J to 8 bases, leaving 6 bases not matched to a gene. The CDR3 nucleotides are TGTGCCAGCTCACCGCTAGGACAGGGTTATTCACCCCTCCACTTT. Amino acids: CASSPLGQGYSPLHF.

The chain uses TRBV5-1 and TRBJ2-7; 7 bases align to TRBD1. V trimming: 8 bases; J trimming: 0 bases; junction bases outside the gene matches: 2. This CDR3 comprises 12 residues. Germline V CDR1 and CDR2: SGHRS, YFSETQ. The CDR3 DNA reads as TGCGCCAGTGGACAGGACTCCTACGAGCAGTACTTC. As protein: CASGQDSYEQYF.

CDR3 nucleotide sequence: TGTGCCAGCAGCCACAGAGGGGGGACAGATTACAATGAGCAGTTCTTC. It encodes CASSHRGGTDYNEQFF. V is TRBV9 and J is TRBJ2-1; D might be TRBD1 (7 bases). In germline, CDR1 is SGDLS, CDR2 YYNGEE. Trimming shortened V by 4 bases and J by 4 bases, and 18 bases separated the two germline ends. This CDR3 comprises 16 residues.

V usage is TRBV10-3 and J usage is TRBJ2-7; D not resolved. V was shortened by 0 bases and J by 0 bases, with 9 bases between the two germline ends. Germline V gives CDR1 ENHRY, CDR2 SYGVKD. The CDR3 contains 15 residues. The CDR3 region is CAISESNTNSYEQYF. DNA for the CDR3: TGTGCCATCAGTGAGTCGAACACAAACTCCTACGAGCAGTACTTC.

The chain is built from TRBV7-3 and TRBJ2-7; D is possibly TRBD1 (5 bases). Germline V lookup: CDR1 SGHTA, CDR2 FQGTGA. Trimming cost V 3 bases and J 0 bases, with 12 bases left between them. CDR3 length: 15 amino acids. The CDR3 here is CASSFGAASSYEQYF. The CDR3 DNA reads as TGTGCCAGCAGCTTTGGGGCGGCTTCCTCCTACGAGCAGTACTTC.

This chain uses TRBV4-1 with TRBJ2-7, with D possibly being TRBD1 (5 bases). This CDR3 has 14 amino acids. In germline, CDR1 is MGHRA, CDR2 YSYEKL. V was trimmed by 0 bases and J by 7 bases, leaving 13 bases between them. In nucleotides, the CDR3 is TGCGCCAGCAGCCAAGAACCTGCAGCAGGGGAGCAGTACTTC. Translated, it gives CASSQEPAAGEQYF.

This clone was seen once. J is TRBJ1-1 and V is TRBV11-1; D gene uncertain. Germline loops: CDR1 SGHAT, CDR2 FQDESV (reference sequence). V was trimmed by 3 bases and J by 5 bases, leaving 7 bases between them. CDR3 length: 12 amino acids. The CDR3: CASSLSGTEAFF. The DNA of the CDR3 is TGTGCCAGCAGCTTGAGCGGAACTGAAGCTTTCTTT. The full variable domain, completed using reference TRBV11-1 and TRBJ1-1, is EAEVAQSPRYKITEKSQAVAFWCDPISGHATLYWYRQILGQGPELLVQFQDESVVDDSQLPKDRFSAERLKGVDSTLKIQPAELGDSAMYLCASSLSGTEAFFGQGTRLTVV.

This chain joins TRBV6-1 and TRBJ1-4; 11 bases agree with TRBD1. The ends lost 7 bases at V and 9 bases at J; junction bases unmatched: 4. CDR1 is MNHNS and CDR2 is SASEGT in the germline V gene. CDR3 size: 13 residues. CDR3 nucleotides: TGTGCCAGCACCGGGACAGGGGGTAAAAAACTGTTTTTT. Translating it yields CASTGTGGKKLFF.

V usage is TRBV7-2 and J usage is TRBJ1-1; D is undetermined. The CDR3 has 13 residues. CDR1 is SGHTA, CDR2 FQGNSA, per germline. Trimming left V 1 base short and J 1 base short, with 4 bases between. Here the CDR3 reads CASSLDKNTEAFF. CDR3 DNA: TGTGCCAGCAGCTTAGATAAGAACACTGAAGCTTTCTTT.

The rearrangement joins TRBV13 to TRBJ1-2; weak D call: TRBD1 (6 bases). Germline V gene lookup returns CDR1 PRHDT and CDR2 FYEKMQ (reference sequence). The CDR3 totals 18 residues. The V and J ends lost 0 bases and 4 bases respectively, with 21 bases between them. CDR3 in amino acids: CASSLGFLYRENAYGYTF. In nucleotides, the CDR3 is TGTGCCAGCAGCTTAGGTTTTTTATACAGGGAGAACGCCTATGGCTACACCTTC.

The rearrangement links TRBV5-1 to TRBJ2-7; TRBD2 agrees at 9 bases. V lost 7 bases and J lost 3; bases outside the gene matches: 8. The CDR3 contains 14 residues. Germline V CDR1 and CDR2: SGHRS, YFSETQ. CDR3 protein: CASASGDQNYEQYF. The CDR3 region has the DNA TGCGCCAGCGCTAGCGGGGACCAGAACTACGAGCAGTACTTC.

The chain joins TRBV6-1 to TRBJ2-7; a possible D gene is TRBD1 (6 bases). In germline, CDR1 is MNHNS, CDR2 SASEGT. The CDR3 contains 13 residues. Trimming pared 4 bases from V and 6 bases from J, leaving 13 bases between. The CDR3 sequence is CASSVEGGVEQYF. DNA for the CDR3: TGTGCCAGCAGTGTGGAAGGGGGAGTCGAGCAGTACTTC.

The chain is built from TRBV14 and TRBJ2-3; D unresolved. The germline V and J ends were trimmed by 4 bases and 4 bases, with 18 bases remaining between them. Germline-derived CDR1 and CDR2 are SGHDN and FVKESK. CDR3 size: 16 residues. In nucleotides, the CDR3 is TGTGCCAGCAGCCCAAAATATGACTCGTACTCAGATACGCAGTATTTT. The encoded protein is CASSPKYDSYSDTQYF.

V is TRBV7-9 and J is TRBJ1-4, with TRBD1 identical over 8 bases. V trimming: 2 bases; J trimming: 1 base; junction bases outside the gene matches: 0. Germline CDR1 and CDR2: SEHNR and FQNEAQ (reference sequence). CDR3 length equals 15 residues. The CDR3 DNA sequence: TGTGCCAGCAGCTTAACAGGGGGAACTAATGAAAAACTGTTTTTT. It specifies CASSLTGGTNEKLFF.